The clone carrying this TCR beta chain was counted a few times. This sample's TCRbeta library carried unique molecular identifier barcodes. TCRdb called the PCR reads again in MiXCR, with one record for every CDR3 protein. In the table there are a few hundred thousand distinct CDR3 sequences, approximately 11% of which are singletons. The source of the sample is a study of T-cell reconstitution after alpha-beta-depleted transplantation in children. Germline CDR1 SQVTM, CDR2 ANQGSEA. The CDR3 has 13 residues. The V gene lost 3 bases and the J gene lost 6 bases, with 13 bases spanning the gap. The specimen comprised PBMCs from the stem cell graft donor, sampled from the stem cell graft. The rearrangement uses TRBV29-1 and TRBJ2-3; the D is unclear. This clonotype was obtained from a human donor who donated a stem cell graft to a child with acute myeloid leukemia. CDR3 sequence (DNA): TGCAGCGTTGATGGACCCCAAAGTGATACGCAGTATTTT. As protein: CSVDGPQSDTQYF.